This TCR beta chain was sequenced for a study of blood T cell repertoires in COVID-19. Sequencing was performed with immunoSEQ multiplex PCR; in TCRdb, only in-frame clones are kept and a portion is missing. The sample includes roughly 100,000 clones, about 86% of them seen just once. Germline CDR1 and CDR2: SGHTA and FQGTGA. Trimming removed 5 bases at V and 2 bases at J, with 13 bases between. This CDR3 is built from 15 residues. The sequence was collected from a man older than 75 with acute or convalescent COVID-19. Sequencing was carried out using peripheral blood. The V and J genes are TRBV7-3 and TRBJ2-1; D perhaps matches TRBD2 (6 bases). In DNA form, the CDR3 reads TGTGCCAGCAGCCCGTCGCGGAGGGCCTACAATGAGCAGTTCTTC. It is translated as CASSPSRRAYNEQFF. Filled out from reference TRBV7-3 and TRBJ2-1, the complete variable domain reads GAGVSQTPSNKVTEKGKYVELRCDPISGHTALYWYRQSLGQGPEFLIYFQGTGAADDSGLPNDRFFAVRPEGSVSTLKIQRTERGDSAVYLCASSPSRRAYNEQFFGPGTRLTVL.